Detailed here is one T cell receptor (beta chain). The data were obtained in a study of HIV-infected patients and healthy controls. This CDR3 has 16 residues. The germline V gene has CDR1 MNHNY and CDR2 SVGAGI (reference sequence). Between the trimmed V and J ends, which lost 5 bases and 0 bases, there was a span of 16 bases. MiXCR was run by TCRdb on the 5' RACE reads, yielding one entry per CDR3 protein. This table holds about 67,000 distinct CDR3 sequences, about 15% found once. Sequences were obtained from CD4+ T cells from blood. This clonotype was obtained from a human donor in good health. J is TRBJ1-2 and V is TRBV6-6; D remains unclear. In nucleotides, the CDR3 is TGTGCCAGCAGTCCGAGGACCAACCAGGCTAACTATGGCTACACCTTC. It codes for CASSPRTNQANYGYTF.